This TCR beta chain is drawn from a study of T-cell memory formation after mild COVID-19 (dated by TCRdb to the early 2020s). Regarding the study in general: Most TCR sequence clusters were specific to one of the two donors. T-cell clones expanding and contracting after mild COVID-19 in a couple of donors were tracked by longitudinal TCRalpha and TCRbeta repertoire sequencing. The cohort comprised two young, previously healthy adult volunteers, one female and one male. The study at large found these results: Whether the second-wave clones peaking on day 37 were SARS-CoV-2 specific was not confirmed. Contracting CD4+ clones turned up mainly in the CM and EM memory subsets, whereas EMRA was where CD8+ clones were enriched. Only a couple of mild cases were covered by the study, and larger cohorts that include severe cases with pre-infection samples were considered necessary. Some responding clones were detected in pre-infection memory, which suggested that pre-existing cross-reactive memory T cells had joined the SARS-CoV-2 response. Balanced CD4/CD8 phenotypes were observed for clones contracting from day 15 to 85, whereas a bias towards CD4+ was observed for a second wave of clones expanding from day 15 to 37.

Sequencer: Illumina NovaSeq 6000. Using 5'RACE with constant-segment primers, TCRalpha and TCRbeta cDNA libraries were constructed, with sample barcodes and unique molecular identifiers added in the process. RNA was extracted from every sample with Trizol reagent. Libraries were amplified in two PCR steps, with a second sample barcode and Illumina TruSeq adapters added in the second step. Libraries were sequenced on an Illumina NovaSeq with 2 x 150 bp paired-end reads. In the authors' own workflow: Reads were demultiplexed and collapsed into UMI-guided consensus sequences with migec v1.2.7. Using mixcr v2.1.11, UMI consensuses were aligned to TRA and TRB V and J templates and then assembled into clonotypes. Expanded or contracted clonotypes were those called significant by both edgeR and NoisET, with noise models trained on biological replicates. For edgeR calls, the thresholds were a false discovery rate-adjusted p below 0.01 and a log2 fold-change of 1. PCA with hierarchical clustering of max-normalized trajectories of the 1000 most abundant clonotypes was used as exploratory dynamics analysis. The CD4 or CD8 phenotype of responding clones was assigned using the separately sequenced CD4+ and CD8+ repertoires. The public reads were quality trimmed at Q25 with fastp and then assembled into clones with MiXCR by TCRdb, keeping productive beta chains. Every distinct CDR3 protein forms one entry, paired with its most common genes and DNA. TCRdb's processing, not the study's, gives the V and J calls here. In all, the sample holds roughly 450,000 distinct CDR3 sequences, and 18% of those were seen once. The top ten clonotypes cover roughly an eighth of the sample.

PBMCs were isolated by Ficoll-Paque density gradient centrifugation. This clonotype was found a few times. Its antigen target is currently unknown. Per-nucleotide qualities are absent, and no much larger clonotype sits a single base away. Measured from the cysteine to the phenylalanine, the CDR3 is 14 residues long. Only the CDR3 DNA stays, 42 bases, in frame from base 1. V lost 5 bases and J lost 3 bases, and the count of bases not matched to a germline gene is 5. CDR1 and CDR2 (SEHNR, FQNEAQ) derive from the germline V gene (reference sequence). The V and J segments used are TRBV7-9 and TRBJ2-7; the central 9 bases match TRBD1. The receptor comes from an adult woman who had mild COVID-19 (a few samples of this study predate the infection). The sample titles of this study are shuffled in the database, so cell type and time point are left out; the donor was told from shared clones. The sample was PBMCs or a T cell subset sorted from them (not recorded which). The nucleotide sequence reads as follows: TGTGCCAGCAGCCCACAGGGGGCGAACTACGAGCAGTACTTC. Protein translation: CASSPQGANYEQYF.